This T cell receptor beta chain was found in a study of identical twins. TCRdb ran MiXCR on the 5' RACE reads and lists one entry per CDR3 protein. Of about 520,000 distinct CDR3 sequences detected, less than 25% appear once; the ten largest clones hold about 0.99%. There are 16 residues in the CDR3. The germline V gene encodes CDR1 DFQATT and CDR2 SNEGSKA (reference sequence). V shed 6 bases and J shed 2 bases, with 20 bases lying between them. This same sample was also taken into another study, of T cells expressing NK-cell markers.

The chain recombines TRBV20-1 with TRBJ2-1; maybe TRBD2 (5 bases). The sequencing sample was made of CD4+ T cells sorted from blood. This receptor was identified in a woman aged 18-29 years in good health. CDR3 nucleotides: TGCAGTGCCCCTCGGAGGCTAGCCCCCCCCTACAATGAGCAGTTCTTC. This translates into CSAPRRLAPPYNEQFF.